This T cell receptor (beta chain) derives from a study of T cell responses to AZD1222 COVID-19 vaccine. Some clones are missing from TCRdb's copy, which holds only in-frame ones; the method was immunoSEQ multiplex PCR. In the table there are over 110,000 clones, about 93% of which are singletons. Germline V gene data show CDR1 as KGHSH and CDR2 as LQKENI. The CDR3 runs to 17 residues. Trimming took 3 bases from V and 1 from J, leaving 16 bases between them. This sample comprised peripheral blood, obtained on day 0 of AZD1222 vaccination. The receptor was derived from an adult in good health. The gene calls are TRBV18 and TRBJ2-4; no clear D. As DNA, the CDR3 is TGTGCCAGCTCACCTTCTACCCCTTCATTGGCCAAAAACATTCAGTACTTC. Translated: CASSPSTPSLAKNIQYF.